This T cell receptor (beta chain) was retrieved from a study of blood T cell repertoires in COVID-19. Study context: There were acute and convalescent COVID-19 samples, and they came from the United States, Italy and Spain. Sources were T cells, B-cell-depleted T cells, or PBMCs; the material itself was cDNA or gDNA.

The CDR3 consists of 14 residues. The V and J ends lost 6 bases and 1 base, in that order; junction bases with no gene match: 3. Germline CDR1 MNHEY, CDR2 SVGAGI. Source study methods: Reference gene primers were amplified, and this amplification served to estimate nucleated cell counts. Measured with immunoSEQ multiplex PCR; TCRdb has only the in-frame clones, and not every one. V and J calls and clone size follow that table, whereas D and trimming were derived from the DNA. Of tens of thousands of clones in the sample, roughly 88% are singletons; the top ten hold roughly an eighth. The source material was peripheral blood. The sequence came from a human donor in a cohort sampled during active COVID-19. V usage is TRBV6-5 and J usage is TRBJ1-5; 7 nucleotides agree with TRBD1. This CDR3 is CASSPGGSNQPQHF. CDR3 DNA sequence: TGTGCCAGCAGCCCAGGGGGGAGCAATCAGCCCCAGCATTTT.